The text below deals with one T cell receptor (beta chain). This clonotype was counted many times. Its cognate antigen has yet to be identified. Per-base quality was not reported, and no clone a single base away is much larger than it. The listed sequencing device is Illumina HiSeq 2500. Quantitative 5'-RACE with molecular barcodes was used to prepare TCR beta libraries. Processing in the source paper ran as follows. Disease-linked TCR variants were identified with a new computational method built on a probabilistic model of VDJ rearrangement. TCRdb handled the public reads itself, with Q25 trimming in fastp and clone calling in MiXCR, and kept productive beta chains. CDR3 protein duplicates are merged, each entry listing the most common genes and DNA. The V and J calls follow TCRdb's processing rather than the paper's. In this sample the table shows approximately 520,000 distinct CDR3 sequences, approximately 5% of which occur a single time. 3% to 4.5% of the sample belongs to the ten largest clones.

CDR1 and CDR2 are drawn from the germline V gene (reference sequence): DFQATT, SNEGSKA. Including the terminal cysteine and phenylalanine, the CDR3 comprises 11 residues. Only CDR3 DNA is held: 33 bases, read in frame from base 1. V lost 5 bases and J lost 6 bases, and the count of bases not matched to a germline gene is 3. The data derive from a study of CD8 T cells in ankylosing spondylitis (dated by TCRdb to the late 2010s). About the full investigation: T cell receptor beta repertoires were profiled in healthy donors and ankylosing spondylitis patients so that disease-linked TCR variants could be found. The full study cohort comprised 25 ankylosing spondylitis patients and 110 or so healthy donors. Peripheral blood samples were taken, and synovial fluid was additionally collected from ankylosing spondylitis patients.

Results and caveats for the whole study, not just this receptor: Blood from ankylosing spondylitis patients appeared to be characterized by a TCR beta motif composed of several highly homologous amino acid variants. The disease-linked clones were reported as significantly enriched in matched synovial fluid samples from ankylosing spondylitis patients. Some motif variants had previously been reported in the synovial fluid and blood of reactive arthritis patients, which suggests shared mechanisms of disease initiation. A CD8+ phenotype was shown by the disease-linked clones, which were found at relatively low frequencies in peripheral blood.

The sequence links TRBV20-1 to TRBJ2-7; 8 of the junction bases match TRBD1. This TCR was sampled from a male donor with ankylosing spondylitis. The sequencing sample was made of blood, either unsorted or a sorted T cell fraction (not recorded which). The CDR3 reads CSAHRGSEQYF. The DNA sequence is as follows: TGCAGTGCTCACAGGGGGTCCGAGCAGTACTTC.